This T cell receptor beta chain was retrieved from a study of T cells in Graves' hyperthyroidism and ophthalmopathy. This CDR3 spans 13 amino acids. The germline gives CDR1 ENHRY, CDR2 SYGVKD. V was clipped by 4 bases and J by 8 bases; unmatched bases: 5. This clonotype was seen a few times. Disease lasting under 3 months, a NOSPECS grade of at least 4, and a Clinical Activity Score of at least 3 were features of the ophthalmopathy patients. Orbital computed tomography, thyroid ultrasound, serum thyroxine and TRAb, and clinical symptoms together informed the diagnoses. RNA transcripts served as the template for amplifying TCR beta CDR3 regions. HTBI primers were used for first-round RT-PCR of the TCR CDR3. TCRdb reprocessed the multiplex PCR reads via MiXCR and lists one record per CDR3 protein. The table records 300,000 to 450,000 distinct CDR3 sequences, more than 12% of them present only once.

The sequence derives from a woman under 40 with Graves' ophthalmopathy. This chain uses TRBV10-3 with TRBJ2-1, with TRBD1 matching 7 bases. The material sequenced was blood. The CDR3 loop reads CAISGDRADEQFF. CDR3 DNA sequence: TGTGCCATCAGTGGAGACAGGGCCGATGAGCAGTTCTTC.